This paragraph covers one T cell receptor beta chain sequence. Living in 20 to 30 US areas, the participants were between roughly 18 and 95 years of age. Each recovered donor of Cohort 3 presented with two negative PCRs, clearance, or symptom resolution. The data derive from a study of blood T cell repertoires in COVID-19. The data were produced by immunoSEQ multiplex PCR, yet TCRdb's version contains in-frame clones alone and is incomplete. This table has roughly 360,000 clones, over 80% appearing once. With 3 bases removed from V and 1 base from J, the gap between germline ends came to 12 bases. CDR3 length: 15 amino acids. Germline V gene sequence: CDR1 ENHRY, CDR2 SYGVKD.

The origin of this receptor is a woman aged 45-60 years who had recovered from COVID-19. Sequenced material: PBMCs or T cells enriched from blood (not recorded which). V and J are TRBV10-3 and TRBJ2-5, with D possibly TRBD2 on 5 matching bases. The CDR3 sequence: CAISEGPLGQETQYF. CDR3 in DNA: TGTGCCATCAGTGAAGGACCACTAGGCCAAGAGACCCAGTACTTC.